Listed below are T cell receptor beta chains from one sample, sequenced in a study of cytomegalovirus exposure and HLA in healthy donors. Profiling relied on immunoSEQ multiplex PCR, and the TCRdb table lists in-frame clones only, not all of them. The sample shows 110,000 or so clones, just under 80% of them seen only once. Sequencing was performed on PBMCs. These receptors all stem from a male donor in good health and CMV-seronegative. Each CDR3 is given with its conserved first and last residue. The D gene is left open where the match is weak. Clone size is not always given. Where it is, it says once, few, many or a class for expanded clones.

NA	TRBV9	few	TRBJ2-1	TGTGCCAGCAGCGTTTTGGAAGGGGCTATGAATGAGCAGTTCTTC	CASSVLEGAMNEQFF
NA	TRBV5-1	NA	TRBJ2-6	TGCGCCAGCAGCGATAGTACCGGGACACATGGGGCCAACGTCCCGACTTTC	CASSDSTGTHGANVPTF
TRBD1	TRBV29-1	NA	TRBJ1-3	TGCAGCTTTTCCTCAGGGGGTTCTGGAAACACCATATATTTT	CSFSSGGSGNTIYF
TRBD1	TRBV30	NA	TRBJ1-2	TGTGCCTGGTCAGGGGGGCACCATGGCTACACCTTC	CAWSGGHHGYTF
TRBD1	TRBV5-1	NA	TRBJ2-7	TGCGCCAGCAGCTCGACAGGGGAAGAGCAGTACTTC	CASSSTGEEQYF
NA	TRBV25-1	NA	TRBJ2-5	TGTGCCAGCAGTGAGTACCCTCCTGCGGGGTACCAAGAGACCCAGTACTTC	CASSEYPPAGYQETQYF
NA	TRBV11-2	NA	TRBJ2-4	TGTGCCAGCAGCTTTCGGGGGGCAAACGAAAACATTCAGTACTTC	CASSFRGANENIQYF
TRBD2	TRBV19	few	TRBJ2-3	TGTGCCAGTAGTATTGACGGACTAGCCGAGGACACAGATACGCAGTATTTT	CASSIDGLAEDTDTQYF
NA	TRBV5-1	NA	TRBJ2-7	TGCGCCAGCAGCTTGGCCAGGGGAATAGGTCACGAGCAGTACTTC	CASSLARGIGHEQYF
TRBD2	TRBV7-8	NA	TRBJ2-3	TGTGCCAGCAGCTCCCCCCGGACTAGTACCGCAGATACGCAGTATTTT	CASSSPRTSTADTQYF
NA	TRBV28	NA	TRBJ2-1	TGTGCCAGCAGTCTAAACTACAATGAGCAGTTCTTC	CASSLNYNEQFF
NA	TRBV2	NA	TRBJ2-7	TGTGCCAGCAGCTCCGGGACATACTCTTACGAGCAGTACTTC	CASSSGTYSYEQYF
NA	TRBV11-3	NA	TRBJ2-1	TGTGCCAGCAGCCGGGACTCGGCGCAGCAGTTCTTC	CASSRDSAQQFF
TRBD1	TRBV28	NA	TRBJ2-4	TGTGCCAGCAGACAGGGGTTTGGAAACATTCAGTACTTC	CASRQGFGNIQYF
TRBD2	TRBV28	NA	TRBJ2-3	TGTGCCAGCAACTTTTTAGCGGGGGGCACAGATACGCAGTATTTT	CASNFLAGGTDTQYF
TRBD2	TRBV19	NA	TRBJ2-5	TGTGCCAGTAGTATCCCCGGGAGGTACCAAGAGACCCAGTACTTC	CASSIPGRYQETQYF
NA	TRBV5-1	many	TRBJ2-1	TGCGCCAGCAGTCAGGGGCTAGTATCCTACAATGAGCAGTTCTTC	CASSQGLVSYNEQFF
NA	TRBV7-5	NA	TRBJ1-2	TGTGTCAGAAGCTTCCGGGACAGCAAGAATGGCTACACCTTC	CVRSFRDSKNGYTF
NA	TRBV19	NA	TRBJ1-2	TGTGCCAGTAGTATGGGTGGCAGGGCCAACGGCTACACCTTC	CASSMGGRANGYTF
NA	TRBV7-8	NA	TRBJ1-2	TGTGCCAGCAGCTTAGGCAGGGGACGTGGGGGCGCGGATGGCTACACCTTC	CASSLGRGRGGADGYTF
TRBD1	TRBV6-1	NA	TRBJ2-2	TGTGCCCTCGGACAGGAGGTCCTCCCCGGGGAGCTGTTTTTT	CALGQEVLPGELFF
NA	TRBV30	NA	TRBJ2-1	TGTGCCTGGAGTTCGGACAGACTGAATGAGCAGTTCTTC	CAWSSDRLNEQFF
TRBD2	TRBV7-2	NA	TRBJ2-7	TGTGCCAGCAGCTTGCAACTAGCGGGAGACGAGCAGTACTTC	CASSLQLAGDEQYF
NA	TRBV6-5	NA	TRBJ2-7	TGTGCCAGCAAGTTCGTTAGCTCCTACGAGCAGTACTTC	CASKFVSSYEQYF
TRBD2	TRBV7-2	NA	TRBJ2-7	TGTGCCAGCAGCCCAGCGACTAGCGGGAGCGCCTACGAGCAGTACTTC	CASSPATSGSAYEQYF
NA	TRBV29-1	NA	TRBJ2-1	TGCAGCGTTCCAAGGGGGGAGGGCTCCTACAATGAGCAGTTCTTC	CSVPRGEGSYNEQFF
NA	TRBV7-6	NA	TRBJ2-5	TGTGCCAGCAGCCCCCTACAGGGTGGATCAGAGACCCAGTACTTC	CASSPLQGGSETQYF
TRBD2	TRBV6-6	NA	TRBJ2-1	TGTGCCAGCAGTTGGGGGGCGGGAGGGTTTGGTGAGCAGTTCTTC	CASSWGAGGFGEQFF
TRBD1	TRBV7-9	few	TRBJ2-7	TGTGCCAGCAGCCCCACTCGAGACAGGGCGTCCTACGAGCAGTACTTC	CASSPTRDRASYEQYF
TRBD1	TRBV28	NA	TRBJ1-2	TGTGCCAGCAGTCTGACAGGGGGCGAATGGTATGGCTACACCTTC	CASSLTGGEWYGYTF
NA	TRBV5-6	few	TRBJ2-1	TGTGCCAGCAGCTTAAGGGACATCCACAATGAGCAGTTCTTC	CASSLRDIHNEQFF
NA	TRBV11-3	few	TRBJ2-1	TGTGCCAGCAGCCAGGCGTCTAGCTTGGGGTCGGATGAGCAGTTCTTC	CASSQASSLGSDEQFF
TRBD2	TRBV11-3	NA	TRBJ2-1	TGTGCCAGCACCACTAGCGGGAGCCCCTACAATGAGCAGTTCTTC	CASTTSGSPYNEQFF
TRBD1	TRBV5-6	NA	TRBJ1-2	TGTGCCAGCAGCTTGGTTGGACAGGGGTTCTATGGCTACACCTTC	CASSLVGQGFYGYTF
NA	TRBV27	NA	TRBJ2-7	TGTGCCAGCAGCCTACAGGGTGTCTACGAGCAGTACTTC	CASSLQGVYEQYF
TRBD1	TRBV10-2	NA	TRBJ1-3	TGCGCCAGCAGCCCGGACAGGTCTGGAAACACCATATATTTT	CASSPDRSGNTIYF
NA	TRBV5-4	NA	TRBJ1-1	TGTGCCAGCAGCTTGGAAGGGAGTGAGACTGAAGCTTTCTTT	CASSLEGSETEAFF
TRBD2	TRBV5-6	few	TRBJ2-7	TGTGCCAGCAGCTTGGAGGCTAGCGGCCCATACGAGCAGTACTTC	CASSLEASGPYEQYF
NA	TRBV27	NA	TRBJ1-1	TGTGCCAGCAGTTTACAGGGCTTGAACACTGAAGCTTTCTTT	CASSLQGLNTEAFF
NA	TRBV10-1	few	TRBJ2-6	TGCGCCAGCAGTGAGTCCATGGGCACAGGGGCCAACGTCCTGACTTTC	CASSESMGTGANVLTF
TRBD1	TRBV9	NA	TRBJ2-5	TGTGCCAGCAGCGCTGGACAGGGAGTGAAGACCCAGTACTTC	CASSAGQGVKTQYF
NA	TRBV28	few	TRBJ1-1	TGTGCCAGCAACACAAGGGGGGGGCTGGCTGAAGCTTTCTTT	CASNTRGGLAEAFF